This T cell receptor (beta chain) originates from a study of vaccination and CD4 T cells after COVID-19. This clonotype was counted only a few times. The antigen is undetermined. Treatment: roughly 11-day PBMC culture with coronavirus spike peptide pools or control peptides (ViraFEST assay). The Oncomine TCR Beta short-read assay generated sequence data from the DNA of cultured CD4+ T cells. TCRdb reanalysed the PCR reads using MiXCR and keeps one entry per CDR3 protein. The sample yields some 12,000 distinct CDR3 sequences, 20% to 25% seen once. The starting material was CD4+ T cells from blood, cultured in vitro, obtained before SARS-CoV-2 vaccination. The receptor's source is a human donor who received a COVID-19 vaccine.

CDR3 bases: TGTGCCAGCAGTTCCCTGGGGGGACAGGGGTACCAAGAGACCCAGTACTTC. Its protein product is CASSSLGGQGYQETQYF. This chain uses TRBV12-3 or TRBV12-4 with TRBJ2-5, with TRBD1 matching 10 bases. This CDR3 is built from 17 residues. V lost 4 bases, J lost 0 bases, and 8 bases stayed unmatched.